Below, 24 T cell receptor beta chains from the same sample are listed, as sequenced in a study of blood T cell repertoires in COVID-19. Data came from immunoSEQ multiplex PCR; TCRdb stores just in-frame clones and leaves some out. The sample records 150,000 to 200,000 clones, around nine tenths being singletons. Sequencing was done on a sample of peripheral blood. These receptors came from a man younger than 35 with active or convalescent COVID-19.

The V and J genes are TRBV3-1 (or the pseudogene TRBV3-2) and TRBJ2-7, with 9 bases aligning to TRBD2. CDR3 length equals 15 residues. Germline V lookup: CDR1 LGHDT, CDR2 YNNKEL (reference sequence). J lost 5 bases, V lost 4 bases, and 9 bases had no gene match. CDR3 bases: TGTGCCAGCAGCCGAAGTGGGCTAGCGGGAAACGAGCAGTACTTC. Amino acid sequence: CASSRSGLAGNEQYF.

The rearrangement uses TRBV4-3 and TRBJ2-3; perhaps TRBD1 as D (5 bases). The CDR3 is 16 residues long. V was clipped by 2 bases and J by 4 bases, with 16 bases between them. The germline V gene encodes CDR1 LGHNA and CDR2 YSLEER. The CDR3 sequence is CASSQFPQGSSDTQYF. The CDR3, as DNA: TGCGCCAGCAGCCAATTCCCCCAGGGCAGTTCAGATACGCAGTATTTT.

The rearrangement uses TRBV28 and TRBJ2-6; D uncertain. CDR3 length equals 16 residues. The ends were cut back, 4 bases at V and 0 bases at J, with 10 bases in the middle. The V gene's germline CDR1 is MDHEN and CDR2 SYDVKM. In DNA, the CDR3 is TGTGCCAGCAGTTCTCAAATTAGCTCTGGGGCCAACGTCCTGACTTTC. Protein product: CASSSQISSGANVLTF.

The CDR3 here is CARTPPSGTYEQYF. CDR3 sequence (DNA): TGTGCCAGGACCCCCCCTAGCGGGACCTACGAGCAGTACTTC. The V gene is TRBV28, the J gene TRBJ2-7; the match to TRBD2 covers 9 bases. The ends lost 9 bases at V and 2 bases at J; junction bases unmatched: 8. In germline, CDR1 is MDHEN, CDR2 SYDVKM. The CDR3 loop spans 14 amino acids.

V and J are TRBV7-9 and TRBJ1-1; 7 nucleotides match TRBD1. V trimming: 4 bases; J trimming: 1 base; junction bases outside the gene matches: 6. Germline lookup yields CDR1 SEHNR and CDR2 FQNEAQ (reference sequence). CDR3 length: 15 residues. The CDR3 spells CASSSRQGKNTEAFF. As DNA, the CDR3 is TGTGCCAGCAGCTCCCGACAGGGAAAGAACACTGAAGCTTTCTTT.

The CDR3 region has the DNA TGTGCCATCAGTGATGGTAGGAGCTCCTACGAGCAGTACTTC. Translating gives CAISDGRSSYEQYF. The chain couples TRBV10-3 to TRBJ2-7; D remains unclear. Looked up from germline, CDR1 is ENHRY and CDR2 is SYGVKD. The CDR3 is 14 amino acids. V was trimmed by 3 bases and J by 0 bases, leaving 9 bases between them.

This clone occurred a few times. This rearrangement joins TRBV7-9 to TRBJ2-3; 13 positions agree with TRBD2. CDR1 and CDR2 from the germline V gene are SEHNR and FQNEAQ (reference sequence). This CDR3 has 17 amino acids. The V segment lost 3 bases and the J segment 4 bases; nucleotides outside the gene matches: 7. The CDR3 spells CASSFFRTSGSSDTQYF. The CDR3 nucleotides read TGTGCCAGCAGCTTTTTTAGGACTAGCGGGAGTTCAGATACGCAGTATTTT.

V gene TRBV28 combines with J gene TRBJ1-2; 7 bases are a match to TRBD1. The CDR3 sequence is 13 residues long. V was clipped by 6 bases and J by 8 bases; unmatched bases: 9. In germline, CDR1 is MDHEN, CDR2 SYDVKM. CDR3 sequence (DNA): TGTGCCAGCAGAAACAGGGGTGTGGGAGGCTACACCTTC. Residues: CASRNRGVGGYTF.

The chain couples TRBV10-1 to TRBJ1-1; the match to TRBD1 covers 8 bases. The CDR3 has 14 amino acids. V was clipped by 2 bases and J by 4 bases; unmatched bases: 3. Germline values: CDR1 WNHNN, CDR2 SYGVQD (reference sequence). This chain's CDR3 is CASSEIQGATEAFF. In DNA, the CDR3 is TGCGCCAGCAGTGAGATTCAGGGGGCCACTGAAGCTTTCTTT.

The chain couples TRBV25-1 to TRBJ2-6; D perhaps matches TRBD1 (6 bases). CDR1 and CDR2 from the germline V gene are MGHDK and SYGVNS. V dropped 0 bases and J dropped 2 bases, with 11 bases sitting between them. The CDR3 loop spans 17 amino acids. CDR3 in amino acids: CASSEYSSGAGANVLTF. CDR3 DNA: TGTGCCAGCAGTGAATATAGTTCAGGGGCTGGGGCCAACGTCCTGACTTTC.

The chain couples TRBV25-1 to TRBJ1-4; tentative D call: TRBD1 (6 bases). This CDR3 has 13 residues. Germline V lookup: CDR1 MGHDK, CDR2 SYGVNS. Trimming took off 7 bases at V and 6 bases at J, with 12 bases between the two ends. The DNA of the CDR3 is TGTGCCAGCATAGGGGGGGGAGATGAAAAACTGTTTTTT. Encoded protein: CASIGGGDEKLFF.

The chain is built from TRBV5-1 and TRBJ1-2; D is possibly TRBD1 (6 bases). The CDR3 runs 15 residues. Per the germline V gene, CDR1 is SGHRS and CDR2 is YFSETQ. Trimming shortened V by 0 bases and J by 2 bases, and 11 bases separated the two germline ends. The DNA for the CDR3 is TGCGCCAGCAGCTTGGCTACAGGGCCCAACTATGGCTACACCTTC. Amino acid sequence: CASSLATGPNYGYTF.

J is TRBJ2-5 and V is TRBV20-1; TRBD1 might be the D (6 bases). V lost 3 bases, J lost 3 bases, and 8 bases lay in between. The CDR3 extends over 12 amino acids. The germline CDR1 and CDR2 sequences are DFQATT and SNEGSKA (reference sequence). CDR3 region: CSASQGKETQYF. In nucleotides, the CDR3 is TGCAGTGCTAGTCAGGGGAAAGAGACCCAGTACTTC.

This clone came up a few times. This rearrangement joins TRBV5-1 to TRBJ1-2, with a possible D match to TRBD1 (6 bases). Trimming cost V 6 bases and J 5 bases, with 20 bases left between them. The CDR3 is 15 amino acids. CDR1 and CDR2 from the germline V gene are SGHRS and YFSETQ. This chain's CDR3 is CASTTGDNALYGYTF. CDR3 coding DNA: TGCGCCAGCACCACCGGGGACAATGCCTTATATGGCTACACCTTC.

The gene calls are TRBV27 and TRBJ2-1; 13 bases agree with TRBD2. V gave up 5 bases and J gave up 9 bases; unmatched junction bases: 4. The CDR3 length is 14 residues. Per the germline V gene, CDR1 is MNHEY and CDR2 is SMNVEV (reference sequence). This chain's CDR3 is CASSPGLAGAEQFF. CDR3 DNA sequence: TGTGCCAGCAGTCCTGGACTAGCGGGAGCTGAGCAGTTCTTC.

The chain carries TRBV14 and TRBJ1-2, with D perhaps TRBD1 (5 bases). Trimming left V 3 bases short and J 4 bases short, with 18 bases between. The V gene's germline CDR1 is SGHDN and CDR2 FVKESK. The CDR3 runs to 16 residues. CDR3 sequence: CASSQYRDSASYGYTF. CDR3 coding DNA: TGTGCCAGCAGCCAGTACCGGGACTCAGCATCCTATGGCTACACCTTC.

The rearrangement joins TRBV13 to TRBJ2-7, with D possibly TRBD1 on 6 matching bases. The V gene lost 5 bases and the J gene lost 1 base, with 18 bases spanning the gap. The length of the CDR3 is 16 residues. CDR1 is PRHDT, CDR2 FYEKMQ, per germline (reference sequence). CDR3 loop: CASSPGRTELSYEQYF. The CDR3 DNA reads TGTGCCAGCAGCCCAGGTAGGACAGAGCTATCCTACGAGCAGTACTTC.

Notes on this clone: Different DNA sequences within this sample yield the same CDR3. The rearrangement joins TRBV4-1 to TRBJ1-1; D is possibly TRBD1 (5 bases). The length of the CDR3 is 15 residues. V dropped 0 bases and J dropped 0 bases, with 8 bases sitting between them. CDR1 and CDR2 (germline): MGHRA, YSYEKL. In nucleotides, the CDR3 is TGCGCCAGCAGCCAAGACGCAGGGATGAACACTGAAGCTTTCTTT. Its translation: CASSQDAGMNTEAFF.

The chain joins TRBV5-1 to TRBJ2-2; D may be TRBD1 (6 bases). The germline V gene has CDR1 SGHRS and CDR2 YFSETQ. Trimming stripped 8 bases from V and 0 bases from J, with 14 bases between. This CDR3 has 15 amino acids. CDR3 region: CASSRTAANTGELFF. The DNA for the CDR3 is TGCGCCAGTTCCCGGACAGCGGCGAACACCGGGGAGCTGTTTTTT.

The V call is TRBV5-5, the J call TRBJ1-3; D gene uncertain. Trimming cost V 2 bases and J 0 bases, with 12 bases left between them. CDR1 and CDR2 from the germline V gene are SGHKS and YYEKEE (reference sequence). The CDR3 length is 16 residues. CDR3 region: CASSFDLQTSGNTIYF. In nucleotides, the CDR3 is TGTGCCAGCAGCTTTGATCTACAGACCTCTGGAAACACCATATATTTT.

V gene TRBV5-6 combines with J gene TRBJ1-2, with 9 bases that match TRBD1. The CDR3 is 15 residues long. CDR1 and CDR2 from the germline V gene are SGHDT and YYEEEE. J lost 4 bases, V lost 3 bases, and 7 bases had no gene match. The CDR3 spells CASSSGTGRGYGYTF. CDR3 sequence (DNA): TGTGCCAGCAGCTCAGGGACAGGGCGAGGCTATGGCTACACCTTC.

This rearrangement joins TRBV19 to TRBJ2-1; 14 bases match TRBD2. Germline V lookup: CDR1 LNHDA, CDR2 SQIVND (reference sequence). J gave up 1 base and V 1 base, and 6 bases lay outside the gene matches. CDR3 length: 19 residues. CDR3 coding DNA: TGTGCCAGTAGTATAGCCTCGACTAGCGGGAGGGGGTCCTACAATGAGCAGTTCTTC. This gives the protein CASSIASTSGRGSYNEQFF.

The J gene is TRBJ2-3, the V gene TRBV11-3, with 8 bases fitting TRBD2. Trimming at V came to 5 bases and at J to 1 base, leaving 5 bases not matched to a gene. The CDR3 is 15 residues long. Germline lookup yields CDR1 SGHNT and CDR2 YENEEA. CDR3 loop: CASSPTSGGTDTQYF. CDR3 sequence (DNA): TGTGCCAGCAGCCCCACTAGCGGAGGCACAGATACGCAGTATTTT.

The chain joins TRBV27 to TRBJ2-5; tentative D call: TRBD1 (5 bases). Trimming removed 5 bases at V and 4 bases at J, with 20 bases between. The CDR3 covers 16 residues. CDR1 and CDR2 from the germline V gene are MNHEY and SMNVEV (reference sequence). For the CDR3, the DNA is TGTGCCAGCAGTCAGGGCAAAGGCTTGGTCGGAGAGACCCAGTACTTC. This gives the protein CASSQGKGLVGETQYF.